The present T cell receptor (beta chain) was sequenced within a study of HIV-infected patients and healthy controls. Study results and limitations: When repertoires were size-matched, rare events in HIV-infected data became overweighted. MAIT alpha-chain CDR3s were frequent in healthy controls, depleted in HIV+.

About 540 ng RNA was reverse transcribed with alpha and beta constant-region primers. Separate chain-specific third strand synthesis with multiplexing indices produced the alpha and beta libraries. MiXCR, applied by TCRdb to the 5' RACE reads, yields one record per CDR3 protein. Here the sample spans roughly 14,000 distinct CDR3 sequences, roughly 12% being singletons. Roughly three months, about 14 weeks, into antiretroviral therapy, follow-up blood was collected. The repertoire came from unfractionated whole blood and reflected all unsorted peripheral T cells. This clonotype appeared many times. The antigen is unknown. CDR3 size: 16 residues. V shed 3 bases and J shed 6 bases, with 20 bases lying between them. Germline V gives CDR1 LNHNV, CDR2 YYDKDF (reference sequence).

Sequenced here: blood, sampled during antiretroviral therapy. The TCR comes from an adult with HIV infection. The donor label of this sample is uncertain. The rearrangement joins TRBV15 to TRBJ1-2; D may be TRBD1 (6 bases). CDR3 sequence: CATSRGTGRIGHGYTF. As DNA, the CDR3 is TGTGCCACCAGCAGGGGAACAGGGAGGATTGGCCATGGCTACACCTTC.